This T cell receptor beta chain appears in the sequencing data of a study of identical twins. The V end lost 2 bases, the J end lost 4 bases, and 12 bases lay between the germline ends. The CDR3 runs 15 residues. Germline V gene sequence: CDR1 MDHEN, CDR2 SYDVKM. TCRdb processed the 5' RACE reads anew with MiXCR; each CDR3 protein has one entry. Of 570,000 or so distinct CDR3 sequences listed, approximately 9.6% are singletons. The same sample was also studied in work on yellow fever vaccine responses in identical twins.

The J gene is TRBJ2-1, the V gene TRBV28; D is possibly TRBD2 (6 bases). Sequences were obtained from PBMCs. The sequence derives from a woman aged 18-29 years in good health. The CDR3, as DNA: TGTGCCAGCAGTTTAAGGAGGGAATTGTACAATGAGCAGTTCTTC. Amino acids: CASSLRRELYNEQFF.